This T cell receptor (beta chain) was identified in a study of human T cells and chemical hapten exposure. V lost 4 bases to trimming and J lost 4 bases, with 10 bases between them. The CDR3 length is 13 residues. Time point of the sample: patch test 1, 2 weeks after DPC sensitization. Regarding treatment: therapeutic diphenylcyclopropenone sensitization with weekly scalp DPC. TCRdb called the RACE reads again in MiXCR, with one record for every CDR3 protein. The table lists roughly 180,000 distinct CDR3 sequences, about 14% of them singletons. The sequence was obtained from a woman aged 25 to 39 with alopecia areata. Some clones in this sample may be carry-over from other donors' samples. The sequencing here drew on whole blood, taken in connection with sensitization to the hapten diphenylcyclopropenone (DPC). The rearrangement links TRBV12-3 or TRBV12-4 to TRBJ1-1; possibly TRBD1 for D (6 bases). The CDR3 here is CASSSRRGTEAFF. The CDR3 nucleotides are TGTGCCAGCAGTTCCCGCAGGGGCACTGAAGCTTTCTTT.